These 21 T cell receptor beta chains share one sample of origin, sequenced in a study of T cell responses to AZD1222 COVID-19 vaccine. Sequenced by immunoSEQ multiplex PCR; TCRdb stores in-frame clones only, minus some. The data show some 80,000 clones, more than 60% seen once. Sequences were derived from peripheral blood, sampled 28 days after the second dose of the MenACWY control vaccine. The receptors derive from an adult who received the MenACWY meningococcal vaccine as a control.

The rearrangement uses TRBV27 and TRBJ2-2; weak D call: TRBD2 (6 bases). Germline V gives CDR1 MNHEY, CDR2 SMNVEV (reference sequence). CDR3 size: 15 residues. Deletions cut 0 bases from V and 4 bases from J, with 9 bases between. The CDR3 bases are TGTGCCAGCAGTTTATCCGGGAGATTCACCGGGGAGCTGTTTTTT. The encoded protein is CASSLSGRFTGELFF.

The V and J genes are TRBV3-1 (or the pseudogene TRBV3-2) and TRBJ2-1, with D perhaps matching TRBD2 (5 bases). CDR1 and CDR2 from the germline V gene are LGHDT and YNNKEL (reference sequence). The CDR3 runs 12 residues. V was pared by 7 bases and J by 8 bases, with 12 bases between. CDR3 region: CASTSGGYEQFF. Written as DNA, the CDR3 is TGTGCCAGCACGAGCGGTGGCTATGAGCAGTTCTTC.

V is TRBV2 and J is TRBJ2-5, with D perhaps TRBD2 (6 bases). The CDR3 spans 16 residues. The V end was cut by 3 bases, the J end by 6 bases, with 20 bases between. The germline CDR1 and CDR2 sequences are SNHLY and FYNNEI. The CDR3 here is CASSDSPGRSGKTQYF. CDR3 DNA: TGTGCCAGCAGTGATAGTCCAGGGAGGTCGGGGAAGACCCAGTACTTC.

This clone appeared a single time. The chain combines TRBV11-2 with TRBJ1-4; a possible D gene is TRBD1 (5 bases). This CDR3 has 15 residues. Trimming shortened V by 5 bases and J by 10 bases, and 20 bases separated the two germline ends. CDR1 and CDR2 (germline): SGHAT, FQNNGV. CDR3 in DNA: TGTGCCAGCAGCCCTTCGGCAGCATTAAGGGGAAAACTGTTTTTT. This encodes CASSPSAALRGKLFF. The variable domain in full, completed from reference TRBV11-2 and TRBJ1-4, reads EAGVAQSPRYKIIEKRQSVAFWCNPISGHATLYWYQQILGQGPKLLIQFQNNGVVDDSQLPKDRFSAERLKGVDSTLKIQPAKLEDSAVYLCASSPSAALRGKLFFGSGTQLSVL.

This clone was counted a few times. The rearrangement links TRBV6-1 to TRBJ2-7; the D is unclear. The CDR3 loop spans 11 amino acids. Germline CDR1 and CDR2: MNHNS and SASEGT. Trimming removed 3 bases at V and 5 bases at J, with 5 bases between. The CDR3 DNA sequence: TGTGCCAGCAGTGATGCGGACGAGCAGTACTTC. Its protein product is CASSDADEQYF.

The V call is TRBV11-1, the J call TRBJ1-1; TRBD1 matches 7 bases. The CDR3 loop spans 14 amino acids. Germline trimming cut 4 bases from V and 4 bases from J; bases unmatched to any gene: 6. Looked up from germline, CDR1 is SGHAT and CDR2 is FQDESV (reference sequence). The chain's CDR3 is CASSSYRGGTEAFF. As DNA, the CDR3 is TGTGCCAGCAGCTCCTACAGGGGAGGCACTGAAGCTTTCTTT. Based on the CDR3 plus reference TRBV11-1 and TRBJ1-1, the full variable domain is EAEVAQSPRYKITEKSQAVAFWCDPISGHATLYWYRQILGQGPELLVQFQDESVVDDSQLPKDRFSAERLKGVDSTLKIQPAELGDSAMYLCASSSYRGGTEAFFGQGTRLTVV.

This sequence joins TRBV11-2 and TRBJ1-1; 7 positions agree with TRBD1. Germline V CDR1 and CDR2: SGHAT, FQNNGV. The ends lost 8 bases at V and 2 bases at J; junction bases unmatched: 8. CDR3 length: 14 residues. The CDR3, as DNA: TGTGCCAGCTCTCCGGGACAGACAAACACTGAAGCTTTCTTT. Protein sequence: CASSPGQTNTEAFF.

This clone appeared a few times. J is TRBJ1-2 and V is TRBV9; no clear D. The CDR3 has 15 amino acids. Looked up from germline, CDR1 is SGDLS and CDR2 is YYNGEE. The germline V and J ends were trimmed by 4 bases and 5 bases, with 18 bases remaining between them. The CDR3 here is CASSRRADPSYGYTF. DNA of the CDR3: TGTGCCAGCAGCCGGAGGGCAGACCCTTCTTATGGCTACACCTTC. The full variable domain, its missing parts supplied by reference TRBV9 and TRBJ1-2, is DSGVTQTPKHLITATGQRVTLRCSPRSGDLSVYWYQQSLDQGLQFLIQYYNGEERAKGNILERFSAQQFPDLHSELNLSSLELGDSALYFCASSRRADPSYGYTFGSGTRLTVV.

The rearrangement uses TRBV11-2 and TRBJ1-1; weak D call: TRBD1 (6 bases). The length of the CDR3 is 14 residues. Germline CDR1 and CDR2: SGHAT and FQNNGV. Trimming took 0 bases from V and 10 from J, leaving 15 bases between them. CDR3 sequence (DNA): TGTGCCAGCAGCTTAGAATTGGTTTGGGGGCCAGCTTTCTTT. This codes for CASSLELVWGPAFF.

This clone was counted once. V gene TRBV3-1 (or the pseudogene TRBV3-2) combines with J gene TRBJ1-1; D perhaps matches TRBD1 (6 bases). CDR3 size: 14 residues. The germline gives CDR1 LGHDT, CDR2 YNNKEL (reference sequence). V dropped 7 bases and J dropped 0 bases, with 12 bases sitting between them. In DNA form, the CDR3 reads TGTGCCAGCAAACTACAGGGAATGAACACTGAAGCTTTCTTT. Amino acid sequence: CASKLQGMNTEAFF.

The rearrangement joins TRBV18 to TRBJ2-1; TRBD2 aligns across 10 bases. The junction had 8 bases not matched to a gene; V was cut back by 2 bases and J by 7 bases. CDR3 length: 16 amino acids. Germline V lookup: CDR1 KGHSH, CDR2 LQKENI. CDR3 nucleotide sequence: TGTGCCAGCTCACCAATTTCTAGCGGGAGTAAGAATGAGCAGTTCTTC. This encodes CASSPISSGSKNEQFF.

The chain joins TRBV7-9 to TRBJ2-1; possible D gene TRBD2, 5 bases. Trimming removed 5 bases from V and 7 bases from J, with 12 bases in between. The CDR3 spans 13 residues. CDR1 and CDR2 from the germline V gene are SEHNR and FQNEAQ (reference sequence). The CDR3 nucleotides read TGTGCCAGCAGCCCCGAGGGTGATAATGAGCAGTTCTTC. It is translated as CASSPEGDNEQFF.

The genes are TRBV6-1 and TRBJ1-6; D remains ambiguous. The CDR3 is made up of 13 amino acids. Trimming shortened V by 2 bases and J by 9 bases, and 8 bases separated the two germline ends. Germline values: CDR1 MNHNS, CDR2 SASEGT. The CDR3 protein is CASSERKFSPLHF. CDR3 bases: TGTGCCAGCAGTGAAAGGAAGTTTTCACCCCTCCACTTT.

The chain recombines TRBV19 with TRBJ2-1; 9 bases agree with TRBD2. Germline V gives CDR1 LNHDA, CDR2 SQIVND (reference sequence). The CDR3 spans 15 residues. The ends lost 3 bases at V and 4 bases at J; junction bases unmatched: 4. The CDR3 loop is CASSIASGEYNEQFF. Here the CDR3 DNA reads TGTGCCAGTAGTATTGCTAGCGGGGAATACAATGAGCAGTTCTTC. The complete variable domain, with remaining parts taken from reference TRBV19 and TRBJ2-1, reads DGGITQSPKYLFRKEGQNVTLSCEQNLNHDAMYWYRQDPGQGLRLIYYSQIVNDFQKGDIAEGYSVSREKKESFPLTVTSAQKNPTAFYLCASSIASGEYNEQFFGPGTRLTVL.

This chain joins TRBV6-2 or TRBV6-3 and TRBJ1-1, with D perhaps TRBD1 (6 bases). CDR1 and CDR2 from the germline V gene are MNHEY and SVGEGT. This CDR3 is built from 13 residues. The V and J ends lost 5 bases and 12 bases respectively, with 19 bases between them. The CDR3 DNA sequence: TGTGCCAGCAGTAACCAAAAAGGACAGTTAACTTTCTTT. This codes for CASSNQKGQLTFF.

The V call is TRBV5-4, the J call TRBJ1-2, with 7 bases lining up with TRBD1. This CDR3 region has 13 residues. With 0 bases clipped from V and 8 bases from J, the junction kept 4 bases outside the gene matches. The germline CDR1 and CDR2 sequences are SGHNT and YYREEE (reference sequence). The CDR3 DNA reads TGTGCCAGCAGCTTGGGGACAGGATCCGGCTACACCTTC. Encoded protein: CASSLGTGSGYTF. Based on the CDR3 plus reference TRBV5-4 and TRBJ1-2, the full variable domain is ETGVTQSPTHLIKTRGQQVTLRCSSQSGHNTVSWYQQALGQGPQFIFQYYREEENGRGNFPPRFSGLQFPNYSSELNVNALELDDSALYLCASSLGTGSGYTFGSGTRLTVV.

The chain carries TRBV6-2 or TRBV6-3 and TRBJ2-7, with TRBD1 matching 10 bases. The CDR3 is 14 amino acids. Trimming cost V 5 bases and J 5 bases; bases outside gene matches: 6. Germline V gene data show CDR1 as MNHEY and CDR2 as SVGEGT. The CDR3: CASSLRQGANEQYF. Here the CDR3 DNA reads TGTGCCAGCAGTCTCCGACAGGGGGCAAACGAGCAGTACTTC.

The chain uses TRBV6-1 and TRBJ2-7; 7 bases match TRBD1. This CDR3 spans 14 amino acids. J lost 2 bases, V lost 4 bases, and 5 bases had no gene match. Germline assignment: CDR1 MNHNS and CDR2 SASEGT. As DNA, the CDR3 is TGTGCCAGCAGTGCCCAGGGGGATACCTACGAGCAGTACTTC. This codes for CASSAQGDTYEQYF.

The chain employs TRBV30 and TRBJ2-7, with a possible D match to TRBD2 (6 bases). Per germline, CDR1 GTSNPN and CDR2 SVGIG (reference sequence). The length of the CDR3 is 14 residues. V lost 2 bases, J lost 1 base, and 12 bases lay in between. The CDR3 nucleotides are TGTGCCTGGAGTTTTGCGGGGCCTTCCTACGAGCAGTACTTC. It specifies CAWSFAGPSYEQYF.

V and J are TRBV7-8 and TRBJ2-1, with a weak D call TRBD1 (6 bases). V shed 5 bases and J shed 6 bases, with 17 bases lying between them. Germline V gives CDR1 SGHVS, CDR2 FQNEAQ. The length of the CDR3 is 15 residues. This CDR3 is CASSPRLTQGNEQFF. The CDR3 nucleotides are TGTGCCAGCAGCCCGAGACTAACACAGGGCAATGAGCAGTTCTTC.

The CDR3 DNA follows: TGTGCCAGCGGGCTAAGAGATGGGCCCCTCCACTTT. Amino acids: CASGLRDGPLHF. The rearrangement joins TRBV9 to TRBJ1-6; D call uncertain. The length of the CDR3 is 12 residues. The V end was cut by 7 bases, the J end by 13 bases, with 15 bases between. The germline CDR1 and CDR2 sequences are SGDLS and YYNGEE.